This T cell receptor (beta chain) appears in the sequencing data of a study of T cell responses to AZD1222 COVID-19 vaccine (dated by TCRdb to 2020 to 2023). Study-wide context: TCR sequencing was performed for about 240 trial participants, of whom about 210 were given two doses of AZD1222 and some 26 were given two doses of MenACWY control vaccine. Trial participants were enrolled into age subgroups of 18-55, 56-69 and 70-plus years, which contained about 150, 28 and 57 TCR-sequenced participants, respectively. Here is what the overall study found, with its caveats: CD4 TCRs associated with the vaccine covered the entire spike protein, and the dominant responses were in regions 160-218 and 743-854. Reportedly, almost half of the unique spike-specific TCRs recognized epitopes lying outside the regions that are mutated in the B.1.351 and B.1.1.7 variants. Most participants were white British and females outnumbered males, and the authors suggested that clonal diversity may have been underestimated. In the small 56-69-year group, the increase in depth fell short of significance, most likely because of low power. After two AZD1222 doses, spike-specific TCR breadth and depth were significantly higher than at day 0 and than in MenACWY recipients. Because no samples from the day 14 peak response were available, repertoires could be characterized only after the peak T cell response. Conclusions about previously exposed vaccinees are limited because only six or seven AZD1222 recipients were SARS-CoV-2 seropositive at baseline.

The CDR3 regions of human TCRbeta chains were subjected to immunosequencing. Per the original workflow: Repertoire TCRs were matched against a reference library of SARS-CoV-2-specific TCRs generated with the MIRA antigen-specificity platform. Breadth was defined as the fraction of unique TCRs that were SARS-CoV-2-associated, and depth was defined as the fraction of total T cells that were SARS-CoV-2-associated. Using the MIRA data, each spike-specific TCR was assigned both to the spike region to which the TCR was reactive and to a CD4 or CD8 class. Log10-transformed breadth and depth values were compared by one-way ANOVA with Sidak's multiple comparisons tests. In TCRdb, the immuneACCESS table is reduced to in-frame sequences with V and J assigned. These tables do not hold every clone; where another copy was compared, an unresolved V gene accounts for under half, and the others remain unexplained. For V, J and clone size, that table is used; D and trimming come from the DNA. For this sample there are approximately 120,000 clones; nearly 90% appear just once. Clones ranked in the top ten supply roughly 6.1% of the sample.

For this chain, trimming is 6 bases at the V end and 7 bases at the J end, and the number of junction bases without a gene match is 6. From a lookup of the germline V gene (reference sequence), CDR1 and CDR2 are SEHNR and FQNEAQ. CDR3 length: 12 amino acids, cysteine to phenylalanine. Only the CDR3 DNA is retained, 36 bases long and in frame from the first base. The sample's time point label, decoded: about 28 days (+/-7) after the second vaccine dose. AZD1222 recipients whose second dose came at about 4 weeks and those whose second dose came at about 12 weeks were combined into one group, since spike-specific TCR depth and breadth did not differ between the two schedules. Vaccinee samples were obtained from the UK trials COV001 and COV002, which included a single-blind randomized controlled phase 2/3 trial of AZD1222 (ChAdOx1 nCoV-19) in healthy adults. For TCRbeta chain sequencing, PBMC samples were collected from trial participants at day 0 and at day 28 after the second dose.

The sample holds a few counts of this clone. Its antigen is not yet known. No qualities accompany the bases; no much larger clone lies one base away. The clonotype comes from an adult who received the AZD1222 COVID-19 vaccine. The chain links TRBV7-9 with TRBJ2-7; TRBD1 agrees with 7 junctional bases. This sample comprised peripheral blood, obtained 28 days after the second AZD1222 dose. The DNA sequence is as follows: TGTGCCAGCAGTCCGAACAGGGGTGAGCAGTACTTC. Translated, it gives CASSPNRGEQYF.